Sequencing of this T cell receptor beta chain was carried out in a study of T cells in Graves' hyperthyroidism and ophthalmopathy. As for the study in general: It was at initial diagnosis, before any treatment, that peripheral blood was collected.

CDR1 is MGHDK, CDR2 SYGVNS, per germline. The V gene lost 3 bases and the J gene lost 5 bases, with 16 bases spanning the gap. The CDR3 contains 15 residues. Amplification targeted TCR beta CDR3 regions from RNA transcripts. The TCR CDR3 first-round RT-PCR relied on the HTBI primer set. One entry per CDR3 protein, called by TCRdb with MiXCR from the multiplex PCR reads. The sample lists roughly 530,000 distinct CDR3 sequences, about a sixth seen once, with 17% in the top ten. Patients affected by ophthalmopathy presented a Clinical Activity Score of at least 3, a NOSPECS grade of at least 4, and disease duration below 3 months. Regarding this clonotype: Antigen: not known.

Study-level findings and limits: Ophthalmopathy was predicted by the model a median of approximately 6.6 months ahead of onset.

The receptor was isolated from a woman aged 18-29 years with Graves' ophthalmopathy. The rearrangement uses TRBV25-1 and TRBJ1-2, with D tentatively TRBD1 (5 bases). Sequenced sample: blood. The CDR3 region is CASSDPLAGFYGYTF. DNA for the CDR3: TGTGCCAGCAGTGACCCCCTAGCAGGGTTTTATGGCTACACCTTC.